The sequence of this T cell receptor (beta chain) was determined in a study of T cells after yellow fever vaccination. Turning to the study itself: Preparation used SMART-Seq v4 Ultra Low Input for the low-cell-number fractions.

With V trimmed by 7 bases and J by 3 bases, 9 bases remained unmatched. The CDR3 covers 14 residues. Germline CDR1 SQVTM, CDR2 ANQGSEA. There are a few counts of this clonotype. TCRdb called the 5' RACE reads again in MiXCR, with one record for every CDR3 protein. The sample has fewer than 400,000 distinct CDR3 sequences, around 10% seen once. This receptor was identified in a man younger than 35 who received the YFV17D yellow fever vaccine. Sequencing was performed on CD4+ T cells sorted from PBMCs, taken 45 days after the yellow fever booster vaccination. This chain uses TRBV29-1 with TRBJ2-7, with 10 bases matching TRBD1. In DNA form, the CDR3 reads TGCAGCGGGGATCGGGACAGGGGAAACTACGAGCAGTACTTC. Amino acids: CSGDRDRGNYEQYF.